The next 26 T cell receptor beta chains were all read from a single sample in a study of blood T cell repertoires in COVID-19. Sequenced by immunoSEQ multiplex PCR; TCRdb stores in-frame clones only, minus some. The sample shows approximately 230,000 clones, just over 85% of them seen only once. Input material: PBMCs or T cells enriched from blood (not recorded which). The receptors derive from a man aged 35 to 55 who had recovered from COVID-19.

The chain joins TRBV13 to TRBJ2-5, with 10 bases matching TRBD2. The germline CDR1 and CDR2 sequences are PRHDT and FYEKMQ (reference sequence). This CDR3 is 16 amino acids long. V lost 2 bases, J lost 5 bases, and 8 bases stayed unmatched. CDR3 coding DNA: TGTGCCAGCAGCTTAACTAGCGGGATCAAGTCGGAGACCCAGTACTTC. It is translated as CASSLTSGIKSETQYF.

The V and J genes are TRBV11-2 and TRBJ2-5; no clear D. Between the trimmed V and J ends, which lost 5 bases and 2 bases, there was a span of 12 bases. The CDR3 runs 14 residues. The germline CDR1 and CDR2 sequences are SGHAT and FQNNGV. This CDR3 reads CASSPTTRQETQYF. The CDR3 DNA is TGTGCCAGCAGCCCAACCACGCGGCAAGAGACCCAGTACTTC.

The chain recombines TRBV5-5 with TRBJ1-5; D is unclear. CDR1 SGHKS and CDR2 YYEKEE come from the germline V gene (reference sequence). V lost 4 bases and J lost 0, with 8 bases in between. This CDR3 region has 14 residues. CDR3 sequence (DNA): TGTGCCAGCAGCCTCGGGATTAGCAATCAGCCCCAGCATTTT. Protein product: CASSLGISNQPQHF.

CDR3 sequence reads: CASSSPGTGENQPQHF. In nucleotides, the CDR3 is TGTGCCAGCAGTTCCCCGGGGACAGGGGAGAATCAGCCCCAGCATTTT. The V gene is TRBV28, the J gene TRBJ1-5; 10 bases match TRBD1. The CDR3 consists of 16 residues. CDR1 and CDR2 from the germline V gene are MDHEN and SYDVKM. V dropped 4 bases and J dropped 4; count of bases not matched to a gene: 7.

CDR3 sequence reads: CASSFASGSYEQYF. CDR3 DNA sequence: TGTGCCAGCAGTTTTGCTAGCGGCTCCTACGAGCAGTACTTC. The chain has TRBV27 and TRBJ2-7; 7 positions match TRBD2. Germline values: CDR1 MNHEY, CDR2 SMNVEV (reference sequence). The CDR3 is made up of 14 amino acids. V gave up 3 bases and J gave up 0 bases; unmatched junction bases: 2.

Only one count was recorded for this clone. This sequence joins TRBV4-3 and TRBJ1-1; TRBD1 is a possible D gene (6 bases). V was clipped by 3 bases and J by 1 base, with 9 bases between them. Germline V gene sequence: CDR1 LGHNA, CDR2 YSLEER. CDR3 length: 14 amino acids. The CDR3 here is CASSQLQGNTEAFF. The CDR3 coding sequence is TGCGCCAGCAGCCAGCTACAGGGGAACACTGAAGCTTTCTTT.

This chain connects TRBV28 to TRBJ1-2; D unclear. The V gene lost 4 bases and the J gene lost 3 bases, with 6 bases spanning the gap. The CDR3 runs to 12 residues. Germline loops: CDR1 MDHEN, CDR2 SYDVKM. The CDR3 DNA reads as TGTGCCAGCAGTTCAGCGGACTATGGCTACACCTTC. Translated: CASSSADYGYTF.

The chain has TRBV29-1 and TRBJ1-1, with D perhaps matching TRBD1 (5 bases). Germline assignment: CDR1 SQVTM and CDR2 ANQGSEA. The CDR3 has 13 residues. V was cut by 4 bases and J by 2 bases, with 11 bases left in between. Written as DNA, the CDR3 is TGCAGCGTTGGGGTCAGGGAAAACACTGAAGCTTTCTTT. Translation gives CSVGVRENTEAFF.

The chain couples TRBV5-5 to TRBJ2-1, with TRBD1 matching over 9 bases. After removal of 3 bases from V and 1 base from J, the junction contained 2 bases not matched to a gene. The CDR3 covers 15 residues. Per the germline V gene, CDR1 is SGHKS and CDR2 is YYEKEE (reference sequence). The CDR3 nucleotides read TGTGCCAGCAGCTACGGGACAGGGTCCTACAATGAGCAGTTCTTC. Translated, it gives CASSYGTGSYNEQFF.

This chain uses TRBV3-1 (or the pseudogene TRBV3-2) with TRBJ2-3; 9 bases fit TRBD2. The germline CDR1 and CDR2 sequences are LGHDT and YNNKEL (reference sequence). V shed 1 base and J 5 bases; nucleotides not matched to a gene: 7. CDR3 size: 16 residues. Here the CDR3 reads CASSQVAGGLIDTQYF. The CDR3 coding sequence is TGTGCCAGCAGCCAAGTGGCGGGGGGGCTAATAGATACGCAGTATTTT.

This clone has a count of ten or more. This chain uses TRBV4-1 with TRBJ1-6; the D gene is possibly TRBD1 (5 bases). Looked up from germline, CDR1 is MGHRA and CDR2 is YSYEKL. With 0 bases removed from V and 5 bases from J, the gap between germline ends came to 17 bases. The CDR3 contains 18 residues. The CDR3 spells CASSQDTPRGMDNSPLHF. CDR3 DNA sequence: TGCGCCAGCAGCCAAGATACCCCCCGGGGGATGGATAATTCACCCCTCCACTTT.

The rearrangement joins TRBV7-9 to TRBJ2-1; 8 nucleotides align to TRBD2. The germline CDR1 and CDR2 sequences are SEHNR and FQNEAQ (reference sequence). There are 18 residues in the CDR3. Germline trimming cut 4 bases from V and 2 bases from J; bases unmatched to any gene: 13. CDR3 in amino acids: CASSWGRAGETAYNEQFF. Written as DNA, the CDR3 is TGTGCCAGCAGCTGGGGGAGAGCGGGGGAGACGGCCTACAATGAGCAGTTCTTC.

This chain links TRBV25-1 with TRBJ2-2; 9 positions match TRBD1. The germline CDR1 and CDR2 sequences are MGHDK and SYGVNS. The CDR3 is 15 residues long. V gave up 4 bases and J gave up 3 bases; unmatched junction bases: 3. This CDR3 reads CASSGWDRDTGELFF. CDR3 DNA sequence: TGTGCCAGCAGTGGTTGGGACAGGGACACCGGGGAGCTGTTTTTT. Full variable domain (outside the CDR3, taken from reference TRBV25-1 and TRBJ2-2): EADIYQTPRYLVIGTGKKITLECSQTMGHDKMYWYQQDPGMELHLIHYSYGVNSTEKGDLSSESTVSRIRTEHFPLTLESARPSHTSQYLCASSGWDRDTGELFFGEGSRLTVL.

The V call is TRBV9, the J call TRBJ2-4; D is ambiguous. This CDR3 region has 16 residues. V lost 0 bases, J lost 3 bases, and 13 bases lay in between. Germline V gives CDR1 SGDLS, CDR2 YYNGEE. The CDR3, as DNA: TGTGCCAGCAGCGTAGGGAAAACCTCGGGCAAAAACATTCAGTACTTC. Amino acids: CASSVGKTSGKNIQYF.

CDR3 DNA sequence: TGTGCCAGTAGTATGGTGGGAGGCCTAAGCAATCAGCCCCAGCATTTT. Protein: CASSMVGGLSNQPQHF. V gene TRBV19 combines with J gene TRBJ1-5; D remains ambiguous. The CDR3 contains 16 residues. V lost 3 bases and J 1 base, leaving 13 bases between the germline ends. CDR1 and CDR2 from the germline V gene are LNHDA and SQIVND (reference sequence).

CDR3 amino acids: CASSSRDRGLEQFF. The CDR3 DNA reads TGTGCCAGCAGCTCCCGGGACAGGGGTCTTGAGCAGTTCTTC. J is TRBJ2-1 and V is TRBV11-3; 10 nucleotides agree with TRBD1. There are 14 residues in the CDR3. J lost 9 bases, V lost 4 bases, and 6 bases had no gene match. Germline values: CDR1 SGHNT, CDR2 YENEEA.

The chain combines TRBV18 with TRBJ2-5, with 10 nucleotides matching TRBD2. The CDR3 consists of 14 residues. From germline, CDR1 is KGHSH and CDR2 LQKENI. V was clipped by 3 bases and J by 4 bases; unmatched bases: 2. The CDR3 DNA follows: TGTGCCAGCTCACCCCCTAGCGGGGGAGAGACCCAGTACTTC. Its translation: CASSPPSGGETQYF.

In DNA, the CDR3 is TGTGCCAGCAGCTTAATCCGCACCGGGGAGCTGTTTTTT. Translated, it gives CASSLIRTGELFF. The rearrangement joins TRBV11-3 to TRBJ2-2; D remains ambiguous. The length of the CDR3 is 13 residues. The V and J ends lost 2 bases and 4 bases respectively, with 5 bases between them. Germline assignment: CDR1 SGHNT and CDR2 YENEEA.

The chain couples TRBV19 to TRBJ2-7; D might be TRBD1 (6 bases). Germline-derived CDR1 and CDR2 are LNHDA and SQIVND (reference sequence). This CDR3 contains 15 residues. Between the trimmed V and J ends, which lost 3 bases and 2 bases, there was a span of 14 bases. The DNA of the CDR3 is TGTGCCAGTAGTATCAGGTCAGGGGACACCTACGAGCAGTACTTC. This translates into CASSIRSGDTYEQYF.

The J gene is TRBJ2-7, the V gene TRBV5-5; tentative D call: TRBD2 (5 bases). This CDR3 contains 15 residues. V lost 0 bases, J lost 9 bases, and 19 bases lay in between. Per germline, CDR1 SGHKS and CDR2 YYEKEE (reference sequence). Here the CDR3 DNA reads TGTGCCAGCAGCTTGGGGCGGGCCCGTGAGGTAGGGCAGTACTTC. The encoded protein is CASSLGRAREVGQYF.

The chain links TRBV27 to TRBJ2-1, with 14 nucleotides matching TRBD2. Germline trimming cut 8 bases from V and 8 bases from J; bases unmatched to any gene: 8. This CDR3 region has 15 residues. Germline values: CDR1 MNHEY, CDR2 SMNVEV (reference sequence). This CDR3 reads CASSLRGLAGDEQFF. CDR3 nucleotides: TGTGCCAGCTCATTGAGGGGACTAGCGGGAGATGAGCAGTTCTTC.

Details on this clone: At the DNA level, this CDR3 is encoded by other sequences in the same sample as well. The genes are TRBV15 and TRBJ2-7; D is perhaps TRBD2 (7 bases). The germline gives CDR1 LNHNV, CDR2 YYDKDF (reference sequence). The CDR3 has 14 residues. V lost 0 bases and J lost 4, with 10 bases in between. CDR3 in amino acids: CATSREGGGYEQYF. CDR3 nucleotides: TGTGCCACCAGCAGAGAAGGGGGGGGTTACGAGCAGTACTTC.

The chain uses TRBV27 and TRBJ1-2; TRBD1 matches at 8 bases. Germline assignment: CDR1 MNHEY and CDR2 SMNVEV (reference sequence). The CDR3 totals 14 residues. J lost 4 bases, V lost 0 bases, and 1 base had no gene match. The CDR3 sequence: CASSLSDRGYGYTF. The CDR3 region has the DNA TGTGCCAGCAGTTTATCCGACAGGGGCTATGGCTACACCTTC.

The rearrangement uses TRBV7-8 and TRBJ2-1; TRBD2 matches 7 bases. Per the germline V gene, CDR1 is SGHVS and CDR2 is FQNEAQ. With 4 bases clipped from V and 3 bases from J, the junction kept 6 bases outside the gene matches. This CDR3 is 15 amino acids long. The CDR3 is CASSSRGTNYNEQFF. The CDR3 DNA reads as TGTGCCAGCAGCTCTCGGGGGACTAACTACAATGAGCAGTTCTTC. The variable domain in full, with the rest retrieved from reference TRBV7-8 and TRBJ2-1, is GAGVSQSPRYKVAKRGQDVALRCDPISGHVSLFWYQQALGQGPEFLTYFQNEAQLDKSGLPSDRFFAERPEGSVSTLKIQRTQQEDSAVYLCASSSRGTNYNEQFFGPGTRLTVL.

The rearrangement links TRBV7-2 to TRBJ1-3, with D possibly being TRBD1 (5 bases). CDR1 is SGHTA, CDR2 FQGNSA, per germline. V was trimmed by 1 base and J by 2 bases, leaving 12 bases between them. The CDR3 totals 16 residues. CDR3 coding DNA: TGTGCCAGCAGCTTAGGGGGGGGGTTTCCTGGAAACACCATATATTTT. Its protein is CASSLGGGFPGNTIYF. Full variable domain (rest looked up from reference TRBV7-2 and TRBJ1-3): GAGVSQSPSNKVTEKGKDVELRCDPISGHTALYWYRQSLGQGLEFLIYFQGNSAPDKSGLPSDRFSAERTGGSVSTLTIQRTQQEDSAVYLCASSLGGGFPGNTIYFGEGSWLTVV.

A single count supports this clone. This chain's CDR3 is CASSFLAGGPDTQYF. The CDR3, as DNA: TGTGCCAGCAGCTTTCTAGCGGGGGGCCCAGATACGCAGTATTTT. The J gene is TRBJ2-3, the V gene TRBV7-9; 11 nucleotides align to TRBD2. Trimming cost V 3 bases and J 4 bases; bases outside gene matches: 3. This CDR3 comprises 15 residues. Germline assignment: CDR1 SEHNR and CDR2 FQNEAQ (reference sequence).